This T cell receptor beta chain was sequenced during a study of neoadjuvant anti-PD-1 for oral cavity cancer. Study summary: Before surgery, most patients got three to four biweekly 3 mg/kg nivolumab doses. Patients without progression got a fourth dose around day 43.

Study findings and constraints: PBMC Gini-index clonality exceeded responders' in non-responders post-nivolumab.

As for this clone: Antigen specificity is unknown.

Sequenced by immunoSEQ multiplex PCR; TCRdb stores in-frame clones only, minus some. The sample contains about 16,000 clones, roughly 69% of which appear only once. Trimming pared 2 bases from V and 1 base from J, leaving 6 bases between. This CDR3 contains 14 residues. The germline V gene has CDR1 MDHEN and CDR2 SYDVKM. This TCR came from a person between 40 and 85 years old with oral cavity squamous cell carcinoma. Material: PBMCs, obtained before nivolumab (anti-PD-1) treatment. The V call is TRBV28, the J call TRBJ2-1, with D unclear. CDR3 sequence: CASSLVGSYNEQFF. Written as DNA, the CDR3 is TGTGCCAGCAGTTTAGTTGGGTCCTACAATGAGCAGTTCTTC.